This T cell receptor beta chain was captured in a study of CXCR3-negative and CXCR3-positive naive CD8 T cells. Study observations and caveats: Unlike memory cells, which differed, naive CXCR3-negative and CXCR3-positive cells had similar TRBV-TRBJ usage.

Carrying UMI labels, the TRB cDNA libraries were prepared through 5' RACE. One entry per CDR3 protein, without DNA, is what TCRdb gives after re-calling the 5' RACE reads. Seen in this sample are 70,000 to 100,000 distinct CDR3 sequences; the ten most common clones hold around 1%. The CD45RO-CCR7+CD27+CD95- phenotype denoted naive CD8+ T cells. With respect to this clonotype: Antigen: not known.

From germline, CDR1 is PRHDT and CDR2 FYEKMQ (reference sequence). This CDR3 has 15 residues. Input material: naive CXCR3- CD8+ T cells from blood. Subset of the sample: CD45RO-CCR7+CD27+CD95- naive CD8+ T cells lacking CXCR3 (TNR3-). J is TRBJ2-7 and V is TRBV13; the TCRdb call, TRBD1, lacks DNA for checking. The receptor was derived from a human donor in good health. Some clones in this sample may be carry-over from other donors' samples. The CDR3 sequence: CASSSRDGGAYEQYF.